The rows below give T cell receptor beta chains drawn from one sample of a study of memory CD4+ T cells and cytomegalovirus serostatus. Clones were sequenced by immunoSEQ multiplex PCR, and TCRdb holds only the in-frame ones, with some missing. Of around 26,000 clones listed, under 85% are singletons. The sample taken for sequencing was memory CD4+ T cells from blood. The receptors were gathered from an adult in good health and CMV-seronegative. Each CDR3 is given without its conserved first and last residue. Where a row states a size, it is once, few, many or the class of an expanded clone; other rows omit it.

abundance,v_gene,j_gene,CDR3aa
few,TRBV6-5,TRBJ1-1,ASSYSAGWGNTEAF
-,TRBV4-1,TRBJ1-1,ASSPTYPSGTGKRNTEAF
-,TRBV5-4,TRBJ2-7,ASSVGGTYTYEQY
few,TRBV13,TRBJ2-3,ASSFLISGDTQY
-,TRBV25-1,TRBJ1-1,ASRGTGGGEAF
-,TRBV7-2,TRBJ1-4,ASSLAGSTNEKLF
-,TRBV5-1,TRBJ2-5,ASSLQGARTQY
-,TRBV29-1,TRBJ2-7,SVEKGSSYEQY
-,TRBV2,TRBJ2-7,ASSAGPYEQY
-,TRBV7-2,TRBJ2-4,ASSLKRTGGFLAKNIQY
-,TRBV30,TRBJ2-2,AWRKTVETGELF
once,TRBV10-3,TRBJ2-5,AISEIIAGGHTQETQY
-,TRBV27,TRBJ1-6,ASSWRGNSPLH
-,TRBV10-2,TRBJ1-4,ASSGLSTNEKLF
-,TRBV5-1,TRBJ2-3,ASTWGDTDTQY
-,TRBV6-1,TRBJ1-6,ASNNNSPLH
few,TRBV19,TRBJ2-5,ARRTRQEETQY
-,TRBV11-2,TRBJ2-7,ASSLSTEGNYEQY
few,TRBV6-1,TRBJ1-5,ASRTDRDRNQPQH
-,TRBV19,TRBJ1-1,ASSNGRRRDLTEAF
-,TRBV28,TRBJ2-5,ASSLPVGETQY
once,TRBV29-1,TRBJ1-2,SVGRVGQEYGYT
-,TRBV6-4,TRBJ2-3,ASSIEFTDTQY
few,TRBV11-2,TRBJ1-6,ASTKDRAGASPLH
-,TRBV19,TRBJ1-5,ASSMGGQPQH
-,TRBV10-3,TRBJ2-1,AISVAHEQF
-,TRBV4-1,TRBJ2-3,ASSRGRNTDTQY
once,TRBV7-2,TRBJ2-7,ASSLRGGGVHEQY
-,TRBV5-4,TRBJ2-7,ASSLGQGAISYEQY
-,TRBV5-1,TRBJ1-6,ASSQGDGSPLH
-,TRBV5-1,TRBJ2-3,ASMAGPSGGDTQY
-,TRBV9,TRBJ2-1,ASSFNSLNEQF
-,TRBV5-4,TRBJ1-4,ASTSTGTGYGKLF
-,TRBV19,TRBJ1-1,ASTTTGGNTEAF
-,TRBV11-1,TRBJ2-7,ASSQVGTDEQY
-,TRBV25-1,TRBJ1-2,ASSADRSGYT
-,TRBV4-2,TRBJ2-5,ASSQVTGGPPIQY
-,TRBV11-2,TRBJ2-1,ASSPRLAGVYNEQF
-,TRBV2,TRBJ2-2,ASSETGVWAGELF
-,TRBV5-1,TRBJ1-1,ASSGQGAPNTEAF
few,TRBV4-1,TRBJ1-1,ASSQQSGRAEAF
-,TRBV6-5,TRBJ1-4,ASSYSGNLRGEKLF
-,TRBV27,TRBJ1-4,ASTIPGQGRLDEKLF
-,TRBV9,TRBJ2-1,ASSSRPGTASYNEQF
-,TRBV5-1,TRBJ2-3,ASSLILAGGTDTQY
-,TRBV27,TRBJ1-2,ASIRGLGYT
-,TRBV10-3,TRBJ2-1,AIGTSGGKSSYNEQF
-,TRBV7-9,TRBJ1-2,ASSLAAQRNYGYT
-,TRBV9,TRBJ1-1,ASSATGVTEAF
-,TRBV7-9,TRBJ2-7,ASSLGQGAYAEQY
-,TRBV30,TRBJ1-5,AWSEDSNQPQH
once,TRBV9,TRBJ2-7,ASSSRTGGYEQY
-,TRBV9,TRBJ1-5,ASSPGGGYQPQH
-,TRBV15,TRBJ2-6,ATSRDRAGANVLT
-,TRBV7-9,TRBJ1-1,ASSTRQGLNAF
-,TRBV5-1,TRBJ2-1,ASSLAIRSGVDEQF
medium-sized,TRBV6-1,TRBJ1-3,ASTLDSGNTIY
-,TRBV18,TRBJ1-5,ASSRDQSNQPQH
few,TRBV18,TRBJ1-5,ASSPRQGVHQPQH
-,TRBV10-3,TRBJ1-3,AISLGQGGNTIY